A single sample is the source of the 26 T cell receptor beta chains below, sequenced in a study of shared clonotypes between healthy human individuals. Profiling relied on immunoSEQ multiplex PCR, and the TCRdb table lists in-frame clones only, not all of them. The sample carries some 2.3 million clones, roughly 93% recorded once. The source material was naive CD4+ T cells from PBMCs. Subset noted: CD45RA+ positively selected. The receptors come from a man aged 18 to 30 in good health. Some clones in this sample may be carry-over from other donors' samples.

This chain connects TRBV7-2 to TRBJ2-5; D unclear. The CDR3 is made up of 15 amino acids. From germline, CDR1 is SGHTA and CDR2 FQGNSA. Trimming removed 5 bases at V and 0 bases at J, with 13 bases between. The CDR3: CASSPGPHHQETQYF. CDR3 in DNA: TGTGCCAGCAGCCCCGGGCCGCACCACCAAGAGACCCAGTACTTC.

The genes are TRBV7-3 and TRBJ2-1; 11 positions match TRBD1. Germline V gene data show CDR1 as SGHTA and CDR2 as FQGTGA. J lost 2 bases, V lost 4 bases, and 4 bases had no gene match. The CDR3 is 16 residues long. DNA of the CDR3: TGTGCCAGCAGCTCCCGGGACAGGGGGACCTACAATGAGCAGTTCTTC. This codes for CASSSRDRGTYNEQFF.

A remark on this clone: The same CDR3 also results from other DNA sequences found in this sample. The rearrangement links TRBV7-3 to TRBJ2-3; tentatively, D is TRBD2 (6 bases). Trimming took 5 bases from V and 3 from J, leaving 9 bases between them. The V gene's germline CDR1 is SGHTA and CDR2 FQGTGA. The CDR3 runs to 13 residues. CDR3 amino acids: CASSPGGTDTQYF. CDR3 in DNA: TGTGCCAGCAGCCCCGGGGGTACAGATACGCAGTATTTT.

This chain joins TRBV9 and TRBJ2-1, with D maybe TRBD2 (5 bases). V lost 3 bases to trimming and J lost 4 bases, with 14 bases between them. Per germline, CDR1 SGDLS and CDR2 YYNGEE. The CDR3 contains 15 residues. CDR3 sequence: CASSDPDRGYNEQFF. CDR3 coding DNA: TGTGCCAGCAGCGACCCTGACCGGGGATACAATGAGCAGTTCTTC. Full variable domain (missing parts from reference TRBV9 and TRBJ2-1): DSGVTQTPKHLITATGQRVTLRCSPRSGDLSVYWYQQSLDQGLQFLIQYYNGEERAKGNILERFSAQQFPDLHSELNLSSLELGDSALYFCASSDPDRGYNEQFFGPGTRLTVL.

This chain links TRBV10-1 with TRBJ2-2; D not resolved. Trimming took 4 bases from V and 9 from J, leaving 21 bases between them. This CDR3 is built from 16 residues. Germline V CDR1 and CDR2: WNHNN, SYGVQD (reference sequence). The CDR3: CASSGRTMDRLRELFF. In DNA form, the CDR3 reads TGCGCCAGCAGTGGTCGCACCATGGACCGTTTGAGGGAGCTGTTTTTT.

The rearrangement uses TRBV5-4 and TRBJ1-1, with 7 bases aligning to TRBD1. CDR1 and CDR2 from the germline V gene are SGHNT and YYREEE (reference sequence). The trim removed 2 bases at V and 1 base at J, leaving 2 bases unmatched. The CDR3 contains 14 residues. In DNA, the CDR3 is TGTGCCAGCAGCTTCACAGGGGCGAACACTGAAGCTTTCTTT. Translating gives CASSFTGANTEAFF.

This clone occurred once. This chain connects TRBV27 to TRBJ2-2; tentatively, D is TRBD2 (5 bases). Germline assignment: CDR1 MNHEY and CDR2 SMNVEV (reference sequence). This CDR3 has 15 residues. V was clipped by 2 bases and J by 7 bases, with 14 bases between them. DNA of the CDR3: TGTGCCAGCAGTTTAATAGTAGTTCGGGACGGGGAGCTGTTTTTT. Its translation: CASSLIVVRDGELFF.

The CDR3 region has the DNA TGTGCCAGCAGCCCGGACAGGACCTTCTACGAGCAGTACTTC. It is translated as CASSPDRTFYEQYF. The rearrangement uses TRBV28 and TRBJ2-7, with 7 nucleotides matching TRBD1. Looked up from germline, CDR1 is MDHEN and CDR2 is SYDVKM. The V gene end was trimmed by 6 bases and the J gene end by 3 bases; junction bases not matched to a gene: 8. The CDR3 totals 14 residues.

This chain connects TRBV6-5 to TRBJ1-2; D remains ambiguous. The CDR3 loop spans 13 amino acids. The V end lost 5 bases, the J end lost 3 bases, and 10 bases lay between the germline ends. Germline V lookup: CDR1 MNHEY, CDR2 SVGAGI. The CDR3 reads CASSQRQDYGYTF. The CDR3 bases are TGTGCCAGCAGTCAACGTCAGGACTATGGCTACACCTTC.

This clone showed up just once. The J gene is TRBJ2-7, the V gene TRBV28; D possibly corresponds to TRBD1 (6 bases). From germline, CDR1 is MDHEN and CDR2 SYDVKM. This CDR3 contains 15 residues. V lost 8 bases and J 2 bases, leaving 19 bases between the germline ends. The CDR3 loop reads CASLAGTLGTYEQYF. CDR3 nucleotides: TGTGCCAGCTTGGCCGGGACACTCGGCACCTACGAGCAGTACTTC.

This chain joins TRBV4-1 and TRBJ1-1, with D uncertain. Germline-derived CDR1 and CDR2 are MGHRA and YSYEKL. Trimming stripped 1 base from V and 0 bases from J, with 9 bases between. The CDR3 has 15 amino acids. CDR3 DNA sequence: TGCGCCAGCAGCCAAGGTTTTGCCCTGAACACTGAAGCTTTCTTT. Translated: CASSQGFALNTEAFF.

A word on this clone: Other DNA sequences in this sample translate to the same CDR3. This chain uses TRBV9 with TRBJ2-7; no clear D. Trimming removed 0 bases from V and 0 bases from J, with 7 bases in between. The CDR3 covers 14 residues. The germline V gene has CDR1 SGDLS and CDR2 YYNGEE. The CDR3 is CASSVGSFSYEQYF. The CDR3 DNA follows: TGTGCCAGCAGCGTAGGCAGTTTCTCCTACGAGCAGTACTTC.

V gene TRBV19 combines with J gene TRBJ1-1; no clear D gene. The germline gives CDR1 LNHDA, CDR2 SQIVND (reference sequence). This CDR3 is 15 amino acids long. With 4 bases removed from V and 1 base from J, the gap between germline ends came to 13 bases. The DNA for the CDR3 is TGTGCCAGTAGTAAGTTGGGCCTCGGGAACACTGAAGCTTTCTTT. Translated: CASSKLGLGNTEAFF.

The chain employs TRBV4-1 and TRBJ2-2; possible D gene TRBD2, 6 bases. Trimming removed 4 bases from V and 2 bases from J, with 20 bases in between. The CDR3 has 18 residues. Germline CDR1 is MGHRA and CDR2 is YSYEKL. CDR3 bases: TGCGCCAGCAGCCCCATCGGGACTGCTTCTCCAAACACCGGGGAGCTGTTTTTT. This sequence encodes CASSPIGTASPNTGELFF.

This chain uses TRBV5-4 with TRBJ1-1; no clear D gene. Germline V CDR1 and CDR2: SGHNT, YYREEE (reference sequence). There are 13 residues in the CDR3. V was clipped by 4 bases and J by 0 bases, with 7 bases between them. The CDR3 protein is CASSPPLNTEAFF. CDR3 DNA sequence: TGTGCCAGCAGCCCCCCCCTGAACACTGAAGCTTTCTTT.

Comments on this clone: Other nucleotide sequences in the sample specify the same CDR3. V gene TRBV25-1 combines with J gene TRBJ2-3; no definite D call. The CDR3 totals 14 residues. CDR1 and CDR2 from the germline V gene are MGHDK and SYGVNS. V lost 1 base to trimming and J lost 0 bases, with 5 bases between them. CDR3 in amino acids: CASSESTSTDTQYF. For the CDR3, the DNA is TGTGCCAGCAGTGAATCGACTAGCACAGATACGCAGTATTTT.

CDR3 amino acids: CASSPRGIALNTDTQYF. The CDR3, as DNA: TGTGCCAGCAGCCCACGAGGGATTGCGCTGAACACAGATACGCAGTATTTT. The gene calls are TRBV4-2 and TRBJ2-3, with D perhaps matching TRBD2 (5 bases). V lost 4 bases, J lost 2 bases, and 19 bases lay in between. Germline CDR1 is LGHNA and CDR2 is YNFKEQ. The CDR3 sequence is 17 residues long.

This rearrangement joins TRBV30 to TRBJ2-3; 8 nucleotides agree with TRBD2. This CDR3 spans 15 amino acids. Germline values: CDR1 GTSNPN, CDR2 SVGIG (reference sequence). V was clipped by 1 base and J by 1 base; unmatched bases: 4. CDR3 residues: CAWSDPSGRTDTQYF. In DNA, the CDR3 is TGTGCCTGGAGTGACCCTAGCGGGCGCACAGATACGCAGTATTTT.

The CDR3 loop reads CASSLGTSLNEQFF. CDR3 coding DNA: TGTGCCAGCAGCTTAGGGACTAGCTTGAATGAGCAGTTCTTC. The V and J genes are TRBV11-1 and TRBJ2-1, with 8 bases fitting TRBD2. The V gene end was trimmed by 1 base and the J gene end by 7 bases; junction bases not matched to a gene: 3. Looked up from germline, CDR1 is SGHAT and CDR2 is FQDESV (reference sequence). The length of the CDR3 is 14 residues.

The genes are TRBV28 and TRBJ1-5; D gene ambiguous. V lost 3 bases and J lost 7, with 13 bases in between. From germline, CDR1 is MDHEN and CDR2 SYDVKM. The CDR3 spans 14 residues. CDR3 residues: CASSLDSVGQPQHF. The CDR3 DNA is TGTGCCAGCAGTTTGGATTCGGTGGGACAGCCCCAGCATTTT.

J is TRBJ2-1 and V is TRBV6-1; weak D call: TRBD1 (5 bases). V lost 10 bases and J 7 bases, leaving 17 bases between the germline ends. There are 13 residues in the CDR3. Germline CDR1 MNHNS, CDR2 SASEGT. CDR3 sequence reads: CATGSAGKNEQFF. DNA of the CDR3: TGTGCCACAGGGTCAGCAGGGAAAAATGAGCAGTTCTTC.

This clone appeared a single time. V usage is TRBV2 and J usage is TRBJ2-7; 7 bases are a match to TRBD2. The CDR3 has 15 residues. V was pared by 6 bases and J by 2 bases, with 10 bases of the junction left unmatched. CDR1 and CDR2 from the germline V gene are SNHLY and FYNNEI. The CDR3 nucleotides read TGTGCCAGCAGCCGCAGGAGCGGGGTTCCCTACGAGCAGTACTTC. Translation: CASSRRSGVPYEQYF.

The V gene is TRBV6-6, the J gene TRBJ2-1; D gene unclear. V was pared by 3 bases and J by 12 bases, with 21 bases between. The CDR3 consists of 15 residues. CDR1 is MNHNY, CDR2 SVGAGI, per germline (reference sequence). The CDR3 sequence: CASSYSTEYTGWQFF. CDR3 in DNA: TGTGCCAGCAGTTATTCCACAGAGTACACTGGTTGGCAGTTCTTC.

Regarding this clone: Other DNA sequences in the sample encode the same CDR3. The rearrangement joins TRBV5-8 to TRBJ1-5; D possibly corresponds to TRBD1 (6 bases). Germline V gene data show CDR1 as SGHTS and CDR2 as YDEGEE. Trimming took 2 bases from V and 4 from J, leaving 7 bases between them. The CDR3 is 13 amino acids. The CDR3 loop is CASSLQGNQPQHF. The CDR3, as DNA: TGTGCCAGCAGCTTACAGGGAAATCAGCCCCAGCATTTT. Looking up the rest from reference TRBV5-8 and TRBJ1-5 gives the full variable domain: EAGVTQSPTHLIKTRGQQATLRCSPISGHTSVYWYQQALGLGLQFLLWYDEGEERNRGNFPPRFSGRQFPNYSSELNVNALELEDSALYLCASSLQGNQPQHFGDGTRLSIL.

V usage is TRBV28 and J usage is TRBJ2-2; D ambiguous. V was pared by 3 bases and J by 4 bases, with 12 bases between. CDR1 and CDR2 from the germline V gene are MDHEN and SYDVKM. This CDR3 region has 15 residues. The CDR3 bases are TGTGCCAGCAGTTTCTTGGGTACGGGCACCGGGGAGCTGTTTTTT. It yields the protein CASSFLGTGTGELFF.

The chain combines TRBV10-2 with TRBJ2-1; 8 bases line up with TRBD2. This CDR3 comprises 16 residues. Germline lookup yields CDR1 WSHSY and CDR2 SAAADI. The junction had 13 bases not matched to a gene; V was cut back by 2 bases and J by 10 bases. The CDR3 here is CASSEMNSGRGGEQFF. The CDR3 DNA reads as TGCGCCAGCAGTGAGATGAACAGCGGGAGAGGAGGGGAGCAGTTCTTC.